The 21 T cell receptor beta chains presented below share a single source sample, sequenced in a study of T cell responses to AZD1222 COVID-19 vaccine. Profiling relied on immunoSEQ multiplex PCR, and the TCRdb table lists in-frame clones only, not all of them. Altogether 45,000 to 55,000 clones are present, approximately 79% being singletons, with the ten largest covering about 20%. Material: peripheral blood, obtained on day 0 of MenACWY control vaccination. The receptors stem from an adult in good health.

V is TRBV19 and J is TRBJ1-1, with TRBD1 identical over 9 bases. The CDR3 extends over 15 amino acids. From germline, CDR1 is LNHDA and CDR2 SQIVND (reference sequence). V was pared by 4 bases and J by 0 bases, with 3 bases of the junction left unmatched. The CDR3 loop is CASSTRTGVNTEAFF. The CDR3 DNA follows: TGTGCCAGTAGTACCCGGACAGGGGTGAACACTGAAGCTTTCTTT.

This sequence joins TRBV5-1 and TRBJ1-2, with D maybe TRBD1 (5 bases). V shed 4 bases and J shed 3 bases, with 16 bases lying between them. From germline, CDR1 is SGHRS and CDR2 YFSETQ. This CDR3 comprises 15 residues. CDR3 nucleotides: TGCGCCAGCAGCGCCGGGACTCCGGTTGACTATGGCTACACCTTC. Protein: CASSAGTPVDYGYTF.

The chain is built from TRBV30 and TRBJ2-1; D uncertain. The CDR3 length is 12 residues. Per germline, CDR1 GTSNPN and CDR2 SVGIG (reference sequence). V lost 3 bases to trimming and J lost 10 bases, with 13 bases between them. CDR3 nucleotide sequence: TGTGCCTGGAGCTCCCTAGGGTACGAGCAGTTCTTC. Translating it yields CAWSSLGYEQFF. Drawing the rest from reference TRBV30 and TRBJ2-1, the complete variable domain is SQTIHQWPATLVQPVGSPLSLECTVEGTSNPNLYWYRQAAGRGLQLLFYSVGIGQISSEVPQNLSASRPQDRQFILSSKKLLLSDSGFYLCAWSSLGYEQFFGPGTRLTVL.

The CDR3 protein is CASSSLTGRNTGELFF. CDR3 nucleotide sequence: TGCGCCAGCAGCTCACTGACAGGGAGGAACACCGGGGAGCTGTTTTTT. V gene TRBV5-1 combines with J gene TRBJ2-2; 7 nucleotides agree with TRBD1. The CDR3 is made up of 16 amino acids. After removal of 3 bases from V and 1 base from J, the junction contained 6 bases not matched to a gene. Germline V gene data show CDR1 as SGHRS and CDR2 as YFSETQ.

The rearrangement uses TRBV7-2 and TRBJ2-3; 10 positions agree with TRBD2. In germline, CDR1 is SGHTA, CDR2 FQGNSA. J gave up 1 base and V 1 base, and 2 bases lay outside the gene matches. This CDR3 spans 16 amino acids. The CDR3 region has the DNA TGTGCCAGCAGCTTAGTTGGGACTAGCGGCACAGATACGCAGTATTTT. Translated, it gives CASSLVGTSGTDTQYF.

V gene TRBV3-1 (or the pseudogene TRBV3-2) combines with J gene TRBJ1-4, with D unclear. The CDR3 spans 14 residues. The V gene's germline CDR1 is LGHDT and CDR2 YNNKEL (reference sequence). V lost 4 bases and J 7 bases, leaving 13 bases between the germline ends. CDR3 sequence: CASSLSRGGEKLFF. The CDR3 DNA follows: TGTGCCAGCAGCCTCTCCCGAGGAGGTGAAAAACTGTTTTTT.

The rearrangement links TRBV28 to TRBJ1-2, with D uncertain. V dropped 6 bases and J dropped 7 bases, with 21 bases sitting between them. Per germline, CDR1 MDHEN and CDR2 SYDVKM. This CDR3 contains 15 residues. The CDR3 coding sequence is TGTGCCAGCAGCACAGTCGGTGTGATCGTTTCTGGCTACACCTTC. As protein: CASSTVGVIVSGYTF.

The rearrangement links TRBV28 to TRBJ1-1, with unresolved D. The CDR3 is made up of 12 amino acids. V dropped 2 bases and J dropped 6 bases, with 7 bases sitting between them. Per germline, CDR1 MDHEN and CDR2 SYDVKM. This chain's CDR3 is CASSLIRSEAFF. The CDR3 bases are TGTGCCAGCAGTTTAATTAGATCTGAAGCTTTCTTT.

The chain carries TRBV5-1 and TRBJ2-2; 7 bases align to TRBD1. CDR1 and CDR2 from the germline V gene are SGHRS and YFSETQ. This CDR3 has 15 amino acids. V lost 4 bases to trimming and J lost 0 bases; unmatched junction nucleotides: 3. The CDR3 DNA reads TGCGCCAGCAGCAGGGGACAGACGAACACCGGGGAGCTGTTTTTT. This gives the protein CASSRGQTNTGELFF.

The chain uses TRBV3-1 (or the pseudogene TRBV3-2) and TRBJ1-5; perhaps TRBD1 as D (5 bases). Trimming took 4 bases from V and 5 from J, leaving 12 bases between them. Germline CDR1 is LGHDT and CDR2 is YNNKEL (reference sequence). This CDR3 has 14 amino acids. CDR3 coding DNA: TGTGCCAGCAGCCGGAGGGGCCTGGATCAGCCCCAGCATTTT. This translates into CASSRRGLDQPQHF.

This clone was detected a few times. The chain links TRBV7-9 to TRBJ2-2; D may be TRBD2 (6 bases). V was pared by 2 bases and J by 4 bases, with 14 bases between. The germline V gene has CDR1 SEHNR and CDR2 FQNEAQ (reference sequence). This CDR3 spans 16 amino acids. As DNA, the CDR3 is TGTGCCAGCAGCTTACACGGGAGTAAAGGCACCGGGGAGCTGTTTTTT. Its protein is CASSLHGSKGTGELFF.

The chain links TRBV30 to TRBJ2-1; the D is unclear. The CDR3 spans 14 residues. Germline V CDR1 and CDR2: GTSNPN, SVGIG (reference sequence). V lost 1 base and J lost 7, with 14 bases in between. CDR3 sequence reads: CAWSGSPIINEQFF. The DNA of the CDR3 is TGTGCCTGGAGTGGAAGTCCCATTATAAATGAGCAGTTCTTC.

The chain has TRBV28 and TRBJ2-2, with 7 bases fitting TRBD2. Trimming at V came to 6 bases and at J to 7 bases, leaving 8 bases not matched to a gene. The CDR3 length is 14 residues. CDR1 MDHEN and CDR2 SYDVKM come from the germline V gene. CDR3 in DNA: TGTGCCAGCAGCCCCGGACTAGACGGCGGGGAGCTGTTTTTT. This translates into CASSPGLDGGELFF.

This sequence joins TRBV10-3 and TRBJ1-5, with no clear D. Germline assignment: CDR1 ENHRY and CDR2 SYGVKD. The CDR3 runs 11 residues. Trimming stripped 10 bases from V and 1 base from J, with 5 bases between. The CDR3 nucleotides read TGTGCCAGCAGCAGCAATCAGCCCCAGCATTTT. It codes for CASSSNQPQHF.

The gene calls are TRBV20-1 and TRBJ2-3; the D is unclear. Germline CDR1 reads DFQATT; CDR2 reads SNEGSKA (reference sequence). Trimming shortened V by 3 bases and J by 2 bases, and 9 bases separated the two germline ends. This CDR3 contains 13 residues. CDR3 nucleotides: TGCAGTGCTAGTATGGACCTCACAGATACGCAGTATTTT. This encodes CSASMDLTDTQYF.

This chain uses TRBV10-1 with TRBJ2-1, with 8 bases lining up with TRBD2. The ends lost 1 base at V and 7 bases at J; junction bases unmatched: 9. The CDR3 runs 16 residues. The germline CDR1 and CDR2 sequences are WNHNN and SYGVQD (reference sequence). Written as DNA, the CDR3 is TGCGCCAGCAGTGAGTGGGGACTAGGACGGGGTAATGAGCAGTTCTTC. It specifies CASSEWGLGRGNEQFF.

This clone was counted ten times or more. The chain combines TRBV6-4 with TRBJ1-1; 7 nucleotides align to TRBD1. CDR1 and CDR2 from the germline V gene are MRHNA and SNTAGT. V shed 6 bases, J shed 0 bases, and the junction held 7 bases outside the gene matches. The CDR3 length is 15 residues. DNA of the CDR3: TGTGCCAGCAGGGAGGGGGCAGGGTTGAACACTGAAGCTTTCTTT. Translating it yields CASREGAGLNTEAFF.

The chain links TRBV19 to TRBJ2-2; TRBD1 matches 8 bases. After removal of 9 bases from V and 3 bases from J, the junction contained 6 bases not matched to a gene. The CDR3 covers 14 residues. Germline V lookup: CDR1 LNHDA, CDR2 SQIVND (reference sequence). CDR3 amino acids: CASRDRPDTGELFF. CDR3 DNA: TGTGCCAGCAGGGACAGGCCGGACACCGGGGAGCTGTTTTTT.

The V and J genes are TRBV5-5 and TRBJ1-5, with TRBD1 identical over 12 bases. Germline V gene sequence: CDR1 SGHKS, CDR2 YYEKEE (reference sequence). This CDR3 is 18 amino acids long. J was trimmed by 1 base and V by 3 bases; bases with no gene match: 8. The chain's CDR3 is CASSSGTGGGWSNQPQHF. CDR3 sequence (DNA): TGTGCCAGCAGCTCCGGGACAGGGGGCGGTTGGAGCAATCAGCCCCAGCATTTT.

This sequence joins TRBV19 and TRBJ2-1; perhaps TRBD2 as D (6 bases). The germline gives CDR1 LNHDA, CDR2 SQIVND (reference sequence). There are 15 residues in the CDR3. Trimming left V 1 base short and J 2 bases short, with 9 bases between. The CDR3 DNA reads as TGTGCCAGTAGTATAGGGCTAGCGACCTACAATGAGCAGTTCTTC. Translation: CASSIGLATYNEQFF.

This clone was recorded a few times. The J gene is TRBJ1-1, the V gene TRBV12-3 or TRBV12-4; D may be TRBD1 (5 bases). V was pared by 6 bases and J by 7 bases, with 9 bases between. There are 11 residues in the CDR3. This chain's CDR3 is CASRRQREAFF. DNA of the CDR3: TGTGCCAGCAGACGACAGCGTGAAGCTTTCTTT.